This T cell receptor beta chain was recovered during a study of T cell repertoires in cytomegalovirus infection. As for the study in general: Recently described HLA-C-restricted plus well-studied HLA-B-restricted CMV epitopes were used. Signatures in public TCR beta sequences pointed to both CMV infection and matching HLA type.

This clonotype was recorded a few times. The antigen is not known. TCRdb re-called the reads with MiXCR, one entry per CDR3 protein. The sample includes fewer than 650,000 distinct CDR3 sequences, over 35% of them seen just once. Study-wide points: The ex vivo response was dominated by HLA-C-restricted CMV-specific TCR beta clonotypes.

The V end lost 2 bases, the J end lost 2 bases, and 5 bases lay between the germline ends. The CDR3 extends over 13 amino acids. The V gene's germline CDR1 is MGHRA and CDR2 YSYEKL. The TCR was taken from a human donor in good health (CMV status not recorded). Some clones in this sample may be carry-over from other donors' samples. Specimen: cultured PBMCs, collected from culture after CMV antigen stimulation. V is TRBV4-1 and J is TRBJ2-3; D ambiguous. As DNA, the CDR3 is TGCGCCAGCAGCCAACAGGACACAGATACGCAGTATTTT. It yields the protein CASSQQDTDTQYF.